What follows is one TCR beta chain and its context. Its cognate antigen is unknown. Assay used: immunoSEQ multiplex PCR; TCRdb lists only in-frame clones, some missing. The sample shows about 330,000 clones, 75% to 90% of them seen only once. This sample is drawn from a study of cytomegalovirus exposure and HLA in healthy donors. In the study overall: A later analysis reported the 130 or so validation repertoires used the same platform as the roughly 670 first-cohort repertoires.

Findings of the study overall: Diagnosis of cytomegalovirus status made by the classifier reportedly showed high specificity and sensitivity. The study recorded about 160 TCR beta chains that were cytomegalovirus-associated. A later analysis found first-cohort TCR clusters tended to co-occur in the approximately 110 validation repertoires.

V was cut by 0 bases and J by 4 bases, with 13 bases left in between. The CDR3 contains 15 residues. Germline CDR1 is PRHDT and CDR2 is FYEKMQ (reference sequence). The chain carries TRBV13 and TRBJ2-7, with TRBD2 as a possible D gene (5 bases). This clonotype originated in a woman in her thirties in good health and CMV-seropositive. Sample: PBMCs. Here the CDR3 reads CASSLGLALAYEQYF. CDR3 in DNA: TGTGCCAGCAGCTTAGGCCTAGCCTTAGCTTACGAGCAGTACTTC.